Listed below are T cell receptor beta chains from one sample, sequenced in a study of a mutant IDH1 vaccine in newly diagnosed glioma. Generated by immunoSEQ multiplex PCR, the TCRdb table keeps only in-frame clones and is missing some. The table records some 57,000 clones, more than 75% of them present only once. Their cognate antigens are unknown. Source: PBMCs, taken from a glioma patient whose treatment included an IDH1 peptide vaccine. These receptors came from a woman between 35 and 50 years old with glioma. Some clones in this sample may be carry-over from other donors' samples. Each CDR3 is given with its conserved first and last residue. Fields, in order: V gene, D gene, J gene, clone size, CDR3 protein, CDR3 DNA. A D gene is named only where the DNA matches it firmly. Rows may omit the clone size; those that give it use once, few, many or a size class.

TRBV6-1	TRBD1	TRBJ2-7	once	CATQGWTGYRNEQYF	TGTGCCACCCAGGGGTGGACAGGTTATCGGAACGAGCAGTACTTC
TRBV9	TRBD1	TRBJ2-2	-	CASSPPGQGRSGELFF	TGTGCCAGCAGCCCTCCCGGACAGGGTAGGTCCGGGGAGCTGTTTTTT
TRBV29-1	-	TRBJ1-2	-	CSIQGNYGYTF	TGCAGCATACAGGGAAACTATGGCTACACCTTC
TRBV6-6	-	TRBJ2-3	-	CASSPDSDTQYF	TGTGCCAGCAGCCCGGATTCAGATACGCAGTATTTT
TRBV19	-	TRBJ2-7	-	CASSMAGEAGIHEQYF	TGTGCCAGTAGTATGGCCGGGGAGGCAGGGATACACGAGCAGTACTTC
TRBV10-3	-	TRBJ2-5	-	CAISESSQLQETQYF	TGTGCCATCAGTGAGTCGAGCCAGCTACAAGAGACCCAGTACTTC
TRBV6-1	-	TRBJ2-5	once	CASSEFQGNLGTQYF	TGTGCCAGCAGTGAATTCCAGGGGAACCTGGGGACCCAGTACTTC
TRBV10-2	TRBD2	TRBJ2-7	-	CAISGGHEQYF	TGCGCCATTAGCGGGGGACACGAGCAGTACTTC
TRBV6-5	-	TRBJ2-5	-	CASSYGETQYF	TGTGCCAGCAGTTACGGAGAGACCCAGTACTTC
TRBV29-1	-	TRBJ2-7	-	CSVEDQGYEQYF	TGCAGCGTTGAAGATCAGGGTTACGAGCAGTACTTC
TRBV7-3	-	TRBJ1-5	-	CASSLEGGSNQPQHF	TGTGCCAGCAGCCTGGAGGGGGGGAGCAATCAGCCCCAGCATTTT
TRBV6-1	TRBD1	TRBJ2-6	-	CASSGTGGSGANVLTF	TGTGCCAGCAGTGGGACAGGGGGCTCTGGGGCCAACGTCCTGACTTTC
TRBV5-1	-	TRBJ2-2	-	CASSERVSGELFF	TGCGCCAGCAGCGAGCGGGTTAGCGGGGAGCTGTTTTTT
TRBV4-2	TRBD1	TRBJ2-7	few	CASSRLRAGTGINEQYF	TGTGCCAGCAGCCGACTCCGGGCCGGGACAGGGATCAACGAGCAGTACTTC
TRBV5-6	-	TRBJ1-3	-	CASSFEGAGNTIYF	TGTGCCAGCAGCTTTGAGGGGGCTGGAAACACCATATATTTT
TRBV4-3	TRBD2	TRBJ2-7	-	CASSQAARGIYEQYF	TGCGCCAGCAGCCAAGCTGCGCGGGGGATCTACGAGCAGTACTTC
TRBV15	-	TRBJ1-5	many	CATSRGSRTASNQPQHF	TGTGCCACCAGCAGAGGTTCCAGGACAGCTAGCAATCAGCCCCAGCATTTT
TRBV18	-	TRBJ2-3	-	CASSSTADTQYF	TGTGCCAGCTCCTCTACGGCAGATACGCAGTATTTT
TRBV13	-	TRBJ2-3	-	CASSITTDTQYF	TGTGCCAGCAGCATCACAACAGATACGCAGTATTTT
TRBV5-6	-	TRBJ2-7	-	CASSLAPLQPSQYF	TGTGCCAGCAGCTTGGCTCCGCTCCAACCCTCGCAGTACTTC
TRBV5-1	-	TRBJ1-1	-	CASSPAGGEGEAFF	TGCGCCAGCAGCCCGGCGGGGGGCGAGGGTGAAGCTTTCTTT
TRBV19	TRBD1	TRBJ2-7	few	CASSPGQVYEQYF	TGTGCCAGTAGTCCGGGACAGGTCTACGAGCAGTACTTC
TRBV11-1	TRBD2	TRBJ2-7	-	CASSRPGLQSYEQYF	TGTGCCAGCAGCCGCCCGGGACTACAATCCTACGAGCAGTACTTC
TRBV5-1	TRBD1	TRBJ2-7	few	CASSLAGTGNLYEQYF	TGCGCCAGCAGCTTGGCGGGGACAGGGAACCTATACGAGCAGTACTTC
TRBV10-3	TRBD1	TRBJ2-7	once	CAIRGTGAEQYF	TGTGCCATCAGAGGGACAGGGGCCGAGCAGTACTTC
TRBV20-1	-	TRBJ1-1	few	CSALLGAKAFF	TGCAGTGCCCTGCTTGGGGCTAAAGCTTTCTTT
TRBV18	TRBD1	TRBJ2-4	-	CASFGQGLAKNIQYF	TGTGCCAGCTTTGGACAGGGGCTAGCCAAAAACATTCAGTACTTC